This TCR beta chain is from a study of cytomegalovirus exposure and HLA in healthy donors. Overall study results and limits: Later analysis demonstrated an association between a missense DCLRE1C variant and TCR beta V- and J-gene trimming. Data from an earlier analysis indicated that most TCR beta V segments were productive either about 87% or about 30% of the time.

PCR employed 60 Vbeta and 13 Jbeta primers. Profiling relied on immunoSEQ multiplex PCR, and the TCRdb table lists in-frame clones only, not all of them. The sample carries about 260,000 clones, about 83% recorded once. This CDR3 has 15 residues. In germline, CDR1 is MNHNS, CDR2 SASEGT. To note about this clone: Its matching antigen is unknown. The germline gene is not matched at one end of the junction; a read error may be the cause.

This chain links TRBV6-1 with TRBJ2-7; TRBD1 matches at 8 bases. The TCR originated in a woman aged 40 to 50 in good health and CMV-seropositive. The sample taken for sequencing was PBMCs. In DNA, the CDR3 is TGTGCCAGCAGCGAAGCCGGGACAGGATACTACGAGCAGTACTTC. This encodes CASSEAGTGYYEQYF.